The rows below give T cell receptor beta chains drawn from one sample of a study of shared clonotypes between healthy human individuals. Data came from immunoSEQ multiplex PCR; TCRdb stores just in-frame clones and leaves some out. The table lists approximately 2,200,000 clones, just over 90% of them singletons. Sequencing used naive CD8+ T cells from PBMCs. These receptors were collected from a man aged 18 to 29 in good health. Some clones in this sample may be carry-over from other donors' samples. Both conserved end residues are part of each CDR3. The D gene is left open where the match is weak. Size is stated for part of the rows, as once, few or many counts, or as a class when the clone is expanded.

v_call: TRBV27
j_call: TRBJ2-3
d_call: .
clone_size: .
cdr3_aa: CASSFRTDGTDTQYF
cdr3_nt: TGTGCCAGCAGTTTTCGGACAGACGGCACAGATACGCAGTATTTT

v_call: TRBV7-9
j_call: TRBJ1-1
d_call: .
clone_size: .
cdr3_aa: CASSEVGAGPMNTEAFF
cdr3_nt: TGTGCCAGCAGCGAAGTAGGGGCCGGCCCCATGAACACTGAAGCTTTCTTT

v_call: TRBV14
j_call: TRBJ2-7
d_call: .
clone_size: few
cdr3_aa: CASSWGNAYEQYF
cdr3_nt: TGTGCCAGCAGTTGGGGAAATGCGTACGAGCAGTACTTC

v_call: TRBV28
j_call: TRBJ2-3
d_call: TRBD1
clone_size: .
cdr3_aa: CASSFPRGKDTQYF
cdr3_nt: TGTGCCAGCAGTTTCCCCAGGGGGAAGGATACGCAGTATTTT

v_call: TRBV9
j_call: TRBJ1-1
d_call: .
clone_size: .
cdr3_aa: CASSVFGGNTEAFF
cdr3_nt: TGTGCCAGCAGCGTATTCGGGGGGAACACTGAAGCTTTCTTT

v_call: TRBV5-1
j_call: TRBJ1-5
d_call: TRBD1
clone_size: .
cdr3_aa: CASSDGTGNNQPQHF
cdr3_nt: TGCGCCAGCAGCGATGGGACAGGAAATAATCAGCCCCAGCATTTT

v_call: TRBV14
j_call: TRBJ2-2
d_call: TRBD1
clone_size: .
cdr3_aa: CASRPGQTNTGELFF
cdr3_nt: TGTGCCAGCAGACCGGGACAGACGAACACCGGGGAGCTGTTTTTT

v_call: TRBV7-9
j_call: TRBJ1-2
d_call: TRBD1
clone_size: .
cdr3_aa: CASRNRDRDAPSGYTF
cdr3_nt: TGTGCCAGCAGGAACCGGGACAGGGACGCCCCGTCGGGCTACACCTTC

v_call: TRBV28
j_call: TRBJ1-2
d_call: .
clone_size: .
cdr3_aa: CASSSYRVLGGYTF
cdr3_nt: TGTGCCAGCAGTTCATACAGGGTCTTGGGTGGCTACACCTTC

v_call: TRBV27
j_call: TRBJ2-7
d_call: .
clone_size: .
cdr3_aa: CASGIRAAYEQYF
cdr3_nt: TGTGCCAGCGGGATCAGGGCTGCCTACGAGCAGTACTTC